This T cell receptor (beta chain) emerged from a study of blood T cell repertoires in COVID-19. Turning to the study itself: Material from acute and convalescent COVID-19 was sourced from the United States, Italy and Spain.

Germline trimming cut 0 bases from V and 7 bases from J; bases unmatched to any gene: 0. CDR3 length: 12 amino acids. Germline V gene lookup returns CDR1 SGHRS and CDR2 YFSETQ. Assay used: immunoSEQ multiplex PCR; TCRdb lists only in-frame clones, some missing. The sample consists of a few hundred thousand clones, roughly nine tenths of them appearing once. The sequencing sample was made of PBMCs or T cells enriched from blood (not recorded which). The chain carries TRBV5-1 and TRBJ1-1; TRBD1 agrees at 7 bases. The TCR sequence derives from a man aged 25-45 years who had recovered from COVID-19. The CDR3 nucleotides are TGCGCCAGCAGCTTGGGGGACAGTGAAGCTTTCTTT. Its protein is CASSLGDSEAFF. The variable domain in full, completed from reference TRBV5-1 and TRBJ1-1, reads KAGVTQTPRYLIKTRGQQVTLSCSPISGHRSVSWYQQTPGQGLQFLFEYFSETQRNKGNFPGRFSGRQFSNSRSEMNVSTLELGDSALYLCASSLGDSEAFFGQGTRLTVV.